The 23 T cell receptor beta chains below come from one sample, sequenced in a study of blood T cell repertoires in COVID-19. Method: immunoSEQ multiplex PCR; TCRdb's copy keeps in-frame clones and lacks some. The sample has about 120,000 clones; 65% to 90% are singletons. Sequences were obtained from peripheral blood. The receptors originated from an elderly man with acute or convalescent COVID-19.

This chain connects TRBV19 to TRBJ1-1; D is ambiguous. CDR3 length equals 14 residues. Trimming took off 4 bases at V and 0 bases at J, with 9 bases between the two ends. Per the germline V gene, CDR1 is LNHDA and CDR2 is SQIVND (reference sequence). The CDR3 region is CASSTGLMNTEAFF. The CDR3 nucleotides are TGTGCCAGTAGTACAGGACTAATGAACACTGAAGCTTTCTTT. The whole variable domain, filled in from reference TRBV19 and TRBJ1-1, reads DGGITQSPKYLFRKEGQNVTLSCEQNLNHDAMYWYRQDPGQGLRLIYYSQIVNDFQKGDIAEGYSVSREKKESFPLTVTSAQKNPTAFYLCASSTGLMNTEAFFGQGTRLTVV.

This chain links TRBV4-3 with TRBJ2-1; 10 bases are shared with TRBD2. The CDR3 is 19 amino acids. CDR1 and CDR2 from the germline V gene are LGHNA and YSLEER. V was clipped by 0 bases and J by 3 bases; unmatched bases: 11. CDR3 coding DNA: TGCGCCAGCAGCCAAGATGCATCTGGTGGACTAGCGGTCTACAATGAGCAGTTCTTC. Protein: CASSQDASGGLAVYNEQFF.

Remarks on this clone: Compared with germline, one end of the junction differs, possibly owing to a read error. V gene TRBV10-3 combines with J gene TRBJ1-1; perhaps TRBD1 as D (5 bases). The CDR3 loop spans 14 amino acids. Germline CDR1 ENHRY, CDR2 SYGVKD. CDR3 sequence (DNA): TGTGCCATCGGTGAGGGGCGGGGGAACACTGAAGCTTTCTTT. This translates into CAIGEGRGNTEAFF.

The chain employs TRBV15 and TRBJ1-4; a possible D gene is TRBD1 (6 bases). V was clipped by 5 bases and J by 5 bases, with 15 bases between them. The CDR3 has 15 residues. Germline loops: CDR1 LNHNV, CDR2 YYDKDF (reference sequence). CDR3 protein: CATSSGLQGNEKLFF. CDR3 DNA sequence: TGTGCCACCAGCTCGGGTTTACAGGGAAATGAAAAACTGTTTTTT.

This sequence joins TRBV30 and TRBJ2-7, with a weak D call TRBD1 (6 bases). The V and J ends lost 0 bases and 3 bases respectively, with 12 bases between them. This CDR3 is 14 amino acids long. From germline, CDR1 is GTSNPN and CDR2 SVGIG (reference sequence). CDR3: CAWSVRQGIYEQYF. CDR3 DNA sequence: TGTGCCTGGAGTGTCAGGCAGGGGATCTACGAGCAGTACTTC.

The rearrangement links TRBV19 to TRBJ1-1, with D possibly matching TRBD1 (6 bases). Germline CDR1 LNHDA, CDR2 SQIVND (reference sequence). Trimming took 0 bases from V and 7 from J, leaving 12 bases between them. The CDR3 runs 14 residues. CDR3 nucleotide sequence: TGTGCCAGTAGTATAGATGGGGGGGGCCTTGAAGCTTTCTTT. This translates into CASSIDGGGLEAFF.

The rearrangement joins TRBV18 to TRBJ1-2, with 9 bases identical to TRBD1. Germline-derived CDR1 and CDR2 are KGHSH and LQKENI. This CDR3 region has 15 residues. J was trimmed by 7 bases and V by 4 bases; bases with no gene match: 10. CDR3 coding DNA: TGTGCCAGCTCACTTACCGGGACAGGGCAGACTGGCTACACCTTC. Protein sequence: CASSLTGTGQTGYTF.

This clone was recorded once. The chain uses TRBV6-1 and TRBJ2-1, with 12 positions matching TRBD2. The CDR3 runs 19 residues. CDR1 is MNHNS and CDR2 is SASEGT in the germline V gene. V trimming: 4 bases; J trimming: 0 bases; junction bases outside the gene matches: 10. Here the CDR3 DNA reads TGTGCCAGCAGTGGTACTAGCGGGGGGCCAATTTTCTCCTACAATGAGCAGTTCTTC. It is translated as CASSGTSGGPIFSYNEQFF.

This clone has a count of ten or more. J is TRBJ1-1 and V is TRBV29-1; a weak D match, TRBD1 (6 bases). This CDR3 region has 12 residues. V was shortened by 6 bases and J by 4 bases, with 12 bases between the two germline ends. The germline V gene encodes CDR1 SQVTM and CDR2 ANQGSEA. The DNA of the CDR3 is TGCAGCGTGAGAGGGGGTTTCACTGAAGCTTTCTTT. This translates into CSVRGGFTEAFF.

The chain employs TRBV28 and TRBJ2-1; weak D call: TRBD2 (6 bases). The germline gives CDR1 MDHEN, CDR2 SYDVKM. This CDR3 is built from 15 residues. The V end lost 2 bases, the J end lost 7 bases, and 15 bases lay between the germline ends. The CDR3 spells CASSLRGSRGNEQFF. CDR3 bases: TGTGCCAGCAGTTTACGAGGGAGTCGGGGGAATGAGCAGTTCTTC.

The chain recombines TRBV12-3 or TRBV12-4 with TRBJ2-7; no definite D call. Trimming pared 4 bases from V and 7 bases from J, leaving 8 bases between. This CDR3 has 11 amino acids. Written as DNA, the CDR3 is TGTGCCAGCAGTTATCGCGGAGAGCAGTACTTC. Its translation: CASSYRGEQYF.

The chain combines TRBV7-6 with TRBJ1-2, with 7 bases identical to TRBD1. Trimming removed 3 bases from V and 2 bases from J; junction bases left unmatched: 12. From germline, CDR1 is SGHVS and CDR2 FNYEAQ. The CDR3 has 17 amino acids. The CDR3 here is CASSLLPTGTANYGYTF. The CDR3 DNA sequence: TGTGCCAGCAGCTTGCTACCAACCGGGACAGCGAACTATGGCTACACCTTC.

This chain links TRBV5-1 with TRBJ2-5; 8 nucleotides align to TRBD2. CDR1 is SGHRS, CDR2 YFSETQ, per germline. This CDR3 contains 14 residues. The ends lost 6 bases at V and 4 bases at J; junction bases unmatched: 8. CDR3 region: CASTESGGPETQYF. The CDR3, as DNA: TGCGCCAGCACAGAGTCGGGAGGGCCAGAGACCCAGTACTTC. The variable domain in full, with the rest retrieved from reference TRBV5-1 and TRBJ2-5, is KAGVTQTPRYLIKTRGQQVTLSCSPISGHRSVSWYQQTPGQGLQFLFEYFSETQRNKGNFPGRFSGRQFSNSRSEMNVSTLELGDSALYLCASTESGGPETQYFGPGTRLLVL.

This chain connects TRBV5-6 to TRBJ1-1; possible D gene TRBD1, 6 bases. V was pared by 4 bases and J by 5 bases, with 12 bases between. This CDR3 contains 13 residues. CDR1 is SGHDT and CDR2 is YYEEEE in the germline V gene. The CDR3: CASSPYRATEAFF. The CDR3 bases are TGTGCCAGCAGCCCCTACAGGGCTACTGAAGCTTTCTTT.

The V and J genes are TRBV28 and TRBJ2-7, with a weak D call TRBD2 (6 bases). Trimming took off 8 bases at V and 4 bases at J, with 18 bases between the two ends. CDR3 length: 14 amino acids. Germline V gene lookup returns CDR1 MDHEN and CDR2 SYDVKM. CDR3: CASGSGAGLYEQYF. The CDR3 DNA reads as TGTGCCAGCGGGTCTGGGGCGGGATTATACGAGCAGTACTTC.

The genes are TRBV7-8 and TRBJ1-6; the D gene is possibly TRBD1 (6 bases). The V and J ends lost 1 base and 5 bases respectively, with 6 bases between them. Per germline, CDR1 SGHVS and CDR2 FQNEAQ. The CDR3 consists of 14 residues. The CDR3: CASSLGTDNSPLHF. As DNA, the CDR3 is TGTGCCAGCAGCTTAGGGACAGATAATTCACCCCTCCACTTT.

The CDR3 DNA is TGTGCCAGCAGATATACGGACAGGGGAAAGGGTCAGCCCCAGCATTTT. This gives the protein CASRYTDRGKGQPQHF. The chain is built from TRBV28 and TRBJ1-5; TRBD1 matches at 9 bases. CDR1 is MDHEN and CDR2 is SYDVKM in the germline V gene. J gave up 6 bases and V 6 bases, and 12 bases lay outside the gene matches. This CDR3 comprises 16 residues.

The rearrangement links TRBV11-2 to TRBJ2-5; 7 nucleotides line up with TRBD1. V dropped 3 bases and J dropped 4; count of bases not matched to a gene: 11. Germline values: CDR1 SGHAT, CDR2 FQNNGV. The CDR3 is made up of 16 amino acids. For the CDR3, the DNA is TGTGCCAGCAGCTTTTCCAGGGGGACAAGCAGAGAGACCCAGTACTTC. This encodes CASSFSRGTSRETQYF.

The rearrangement links TRBV4-1 to TRBJ1-5, with no clear D. Trimming pared 2 bases from V and 4 bases from J, leaving 24 bases between. This CDR3 has 19 amino acids. CDR1 and CDR2 from the germline V gene are MGHRA and YSYEKL. For the CDR3, the DNA is TGCGCCAGCAGCCAAAGGAACAGAATAGGAGGCTTTGAGAATCAGCCCCAGCATTTT. Residues: CASSQRNRIGGFENQPQHF.

The chain recombines TRBV6-5 with TRBJ1-4, with D perhaps TRBD1 (5 bases). Looked up from germline, CDR1 is MNHEY and CDR2 is SVGAGI. The germline V and J ends were trimmed by 6 bases and 8 bases, with 19 bases remaining between them. This CDR3 is built from 15 residues. The CDR3 DNA follows: TGTGCCAGCAGCATGGGACTCCAAGGAAGAGAAAAACTGTTTTTT. The encoded protein is CASSMGLQGREKLFF.

The chain is built from TRBV6-5 and TRBJ2-7, with D possibly matching TRBD1 (6 bases). Germline lookup yields CDR1 MNHEY and CDR2 SVGAGI. Trimming took 7 bases from V and 2 from J, leaving 18 bases between them. The length of the CDR3 is 15 residues. The CDR3 is CASNRIGQPAYEQYF. The CDR3 bases are TGTGCCAGCAATCGCATCGGACAGCCAGCCTACGAGCAGTACTTC.

This clone showed up just once. The rearrangement joins TRBV9 to TRBJ2-3, with 11 bases lining up with TRBD1. Germline values: CDR1 SGDLS, CDR2 YYNGEE. Trimming took 3 bases from V and 4 from J; bases not matched to a gene: 7. There are 16 residues in the CDR3. The CDR3 is CASSGRTGGAADTQYF. DNA of the CDR3: TGTGCCAGCAGCGGACGGACAGGGGGCGCGGCAGATACGCAGTATTTT. Full variable domain (remainder filled in from reference TRBV9 and TRBJ2-3): DSGVTQTPKHLITATGQRVTLRCSPRSGDLSVYWYQQSLDQGLQFLIQYYNGEERAKGNILERFSAQQFPDLHSELNLSSLELGDSALYFCASSGRTGGAADTQYFGPGTRLTVL.

J is TRBJ2-6 and V is TRBV7-2; 7 nucleotides line up with TRBD1. The CDR3 has 16 amino acids. Looked up from germline, CDR1 is SGHTA and CDR2 is FQGNSA. The V gene end was trimmed by 2 bases and the J gene end by 4 bases; junction bases not matched to a gene: 5. Written as DNA, the CDR3 is TGTGCCAGCAGCTTAAGACAGGGAGACGGGGCCAACGTCCTGACTTTC. Translation: CASSLRQGDGANVLTF.